The 19 T cell receptor beta chains presented below share a single source sample, sequenced in a study of shared clonotypes between healthy human individuals. Libraries were prepared by immunoSEQ multiplex PCR; TCRdb keeps only in-frame clonotypes and omits some of them. The sample comprises about 600,000 clones, around 97% of which are singletons, and 0.045% to 0.07% rests with the top ten. The material sequenced was naive CD4+ T cells sorted from blood. The subset is: CD45RA+ positively selected. Receptor source: a woman in her 30s in good health.

The chain uses TRBV9 and TRBJ2-1, with TRBD2 identical over 9 bases. The CDR3 covers 16 residues. The germline gives CDR1 SGDLS, CDR2 YYNGEE. The trim removed 2 bases at V and 6 bases at J, leaving 9 bases unmatched. The CDR3 DNA sequence: TGTGCCAGCAGCGTGGGCGTCCTAGCGGGGCTCAATGAGCAGTTCTTC. Translated: CASSVGVLAGLNEQFF.

Of note for this clone: The same CDR3 arises from other DNA sequences in this sample as well. The genes are TRBV2 and TRBJ2-2; D is uncertain. V dropped 6 bases and J dropped 0 bases, with 2 bases sitting between them. The CDR3 covers 12 residues. CDR1 and CDR2 (germline): SNHLY, FYNNEI. CDR3 residues: CASRPNTGELFF. As DNA, the CDR3 is TGTGCCAGCAGACCGAACACCGGGGAGCTGTTTTTT.

The genes are TRBV5-6 and TRBJ1-2, with unresolved D. V lost 0 bases and J lost 4, with 13 bases in between. The germline gives CDR1 SGHDT, CDR2 YYEEEE. CDR3 length: 15 amino acids. The CDR3 loop is CASSLGPVKSYGYTF. The CDR3 bases are TGTGCCAGCAGCTTGGGGCCAGTGAAATCCTATGGCTACACCTTC.

The chain joins TRBV19 to TRBJ2-1; 12 bases are a match to TRBD2. The V gene end was trimmed by 5 bases and the J gene end by 9 bases; junction bases not matched to a gene: 14. This CDR3 spans 17 amino acids. CDR1 and CDR2 from the germline V gene are LNHDA and SQIVND (reference sequence). CDR3 in DNA: TGTGCCAGTAGTTCTTCCCCTGCTAGCGGGAGGGCTGGTGAGCAGTTCTTC. This codes for CASSSSPASGRAGEQFF.

The CDR3 region has the DNA TGTGCCAGCAGCGTAGCTAGTAGCGAGACCCAGTACTTC. This encodes CASSVASSETQYF. The chain recombines TRBV9 with TRBJ2-5; D is ambiguous. Deletions cut 0 bases from V and 5 bases from J, with 8 bases between. The CDR3 totals 13 residues. Germline V gene sequence: CDR1 SGDLS, CDR2 YYNGEE.

This clone was picked up one time. The rearrangement links TRBV6-1 to TRBJ2-7, with a tentative D call TRBD2 (5 bases). Germline V gives CDR1 MNHNS, CDR2 SASEGT. The CDR3 is made up of 16 amino acids. V lost 0 bases to trimming and J lost 7 bases, with 19 bases between them. CDR3 region: CASSEAGRSGVGEQYF. The CDR3 nucleotides are TGTGCCAGCAGTGAAGCGGGCAGATCCGGGGTGGGGGAGCAGTACTTC.

This sequence joins TRBV7-3 and TRBJ2-5, with D tentatively TRBD1 (6 bases). The CDR3 extends over 13 amino acids. The germline V gene has CDR1 SGHTA and CDR2 FQGTGA. V lost 4 bases, J lost 4 bases, and 10 bases lay in between. CDR3 region: CASSSGGRETQYF. The CDR3 DNA follows: TGTGCCAGCAGCTCTGGGGGCCGAGAGACCCAGTACTTC.

The chain combines TRBV11-3 with TRBJ2-1, with D unclear. Germline V lookup: CDR1 SGHNT, CDR2 YENEEA. The CDR3 runs 12 residues. V was pared by 5 bases and J by 6 bases, with 8 bases between. The CDR3 is CASSHGVNEQFF. CDR3 coding DNA: TGTGCCAGCAGCCACGGTGTCAATGAGCAGTTCTTC.

The chain uses TRBV7-3 and TRBJ1-5; unclear D gene. Deletions cut 5 bases from V and 4 bases from J, with 21 bases between. The germline CDR1 and CDR2 sequences are SGHTA and FQGTGA. This CDR3 is 17 amino acids long. CDR3 amino acids: CASSPRDPHNVNQPQHF. In DNA form, the CDR3 reads TGTGCCAGCAGCCCGAGAGACCCTCACAACGTAAATCAGCCCCAGCATTTT.

V and J are TRBV7-7 and TRBJ1-6; TRBD1 matches at 8 bases. There are 12 residues in the CDR3. The germline V gene encodes CDR1 SSHAT and CDR2 FNYEAQ (reference sequence). The V gene end was trimmed by 10 bases and the J gene end by 9 bases; junction bases not matched to a gene: 5. The CDR3 region has the DNA TGTGCCATAGACAGGGGATCTTCACCCCTCCACTTT. This translates into CAIDRGSSPLHF.

The chain joins TRBV9 to TRBJ2-2; no clear D gene. The V gene's germline CDR1 is SGDLS and CDR2 YYNGEE. The ends were cut back, 3 bases at V and 3 bases at J, with 6 bases in the middle. This CDR3 spans 13 amino acids. This CDR3 reads CASSAFDTGELFF. CDR3 DNA: TGTGCCAGCAGCGCTTTTGACACCGGGGAGCTGTTTTTT. The full variable domain, rest sourced from reference TRBV9 and TRBJ2-2, is DSGVTQTPKHLITATGQRVTLRCSPRSGDLSVYWYQQSLDQGLQFLIQYYNGEERAKGNILERFSAQQFPDLHSELNLSSLELGDSALYFCASSAFDTGELFFGEGSRLTVL.

This chain connects TRBV11-2 to TRBJ2-5, with TRBD2 identical over 10 bases. Germline V gives CDR1 SGHAT, CDR2 FQNNGV. V was pared by 1 base and J by 3 bases, with 5 bases of the junction left unmatched. This CDR3 has 16 residues. CDR3 sequence (DNA): TGTGCCAGCAGCTTAGTTCAACTAGCGGGAAAAGAGACCCAGTACTTC. It yields the protein CASSLVQLAGKETQYF.

Note on this clone: Other DNA sequences in the sample encode the same CDR3. The V call is TRBV5-6, the J call TRBJ1-1; weak D call: TRBD1 (5 bases). V lost 2 bases, J lost 4 bases, and 12 bases lay in between. The CDR3 length is 14 residues. Germline V gives CDR1 SGHDT, CDR2 YYEEEE. The CDR3 sequence is CASSLTGAGTEAFF. In nucleotides, the CDR3 is TGTGCCAGCAGCTTAACTGGGGCCGGCACTGAAGCTTTCTTT.

This chain links TRBV28 with TRBJ2-1; D remains unclear. V lost 6 bases, J lost 7 bases, and 16 bases lay in between. The germline V gene has CDR1 MDHEN and CDR2 SYDVKM. The CDR3 totals 14 residues. The CDR3 nucleotides are TGTGCCAGCAGGTGGGGAAGTCTTGGAAATGAGCAGTTCTTC. It yields the protein CASRWGSLGNEQFF. The full variable domain, completed using reference TRBV28 and TRBJ2-1, is DVKVTQSSRYLVKRTGEKVFLECVQDMDHENMFWYRQDPGLGLRLIYFSYDVKMKEKGDIPEGYSVSREKKERFSLILESASTNQTSMYLCASRWGSLGNEQFFGPGTRLTVL.

V is TRBV4-1 and J is TRBJ2-5; D is ambiguous. Germline CDR1 and CDR2: MGHRA and YSYEKL. Trimming removed 1 base from V and 5 bases from J, with 17 bases in between. The CDR3 sequence is 16 residues long. CDR3 amino acids: CASSQGPGEFTETQYF. CDR3 nucleotide sequence: TGCGCCAGCAGCCAAGGTCCGGGCGAATTTACGGAGACCCAGTACTTC.

V is TRBV9 and J is TRBJ2-3; the match to TRBD2 covers 12 bases. V lost 1 base, J lost 6 bases, and 3 bases stayed unmatched. Germline assignment: CDR1 SGDLS and CDR2 YYNGEE. The CDR3 runs to 15 residues. This CDR3 is CASSVLAGGLDTQYF. The CDR3 DNA sequence: TGTGCCAGCAGCGTACTAGCGGGAGGGCTGGATACGCAGTATTTT.

V gene TRBV19 combines with J gene TRBJ1-1, with 9 bases aligning to TRBD1. The CDR3 is made up of 14 amino acids. Trimming at V came to 6 bases and at J to 5 bases, leaving 7 bases not matched to a gene. In germline, CDR1 is LNHDA, CDR2 SQIVND (reference sequence). Here the CDR3 DNA reads TGTGCCAGTAGCCCTGGGGACAGGGTTACTGAAGCTTTCTTT. It specifies CASSPGDRVTEAFF.

The chain joins TRBV30 to TRBJ1-1, with D hard to call. Per the germline V gene, CDR1 is GTSNPN and CDR2 is SVGIG (reference sequence). CDR3 size: 10 residues. The V end was cut by 4 bases, the J end by 4 bases, with 4 bases between. CDR3 region: CAWIGTEAFF. For the CDR3, the DNA is TGTGCCTGGATTGGCACTGAAGCTTTCTTT.

This clone was seen only once. The chain employs TRBV28 and TRBJ2-7; tentative D call: TRBD2 (6 bases). CDR3 length equals 14 residues. The germline V and J ends were trimmed by 3 bases and 4 bases, with 13 bases remaining between them. The germline V gene has CDR1 MDHEN and CDR2 SYDVKM. The CDR3 DNA sequence: TGTGCCAGCAGTTTTAGAGGGAGGTCGTACGAGCAGTACTTC. This gives the protein CASSFRGRSYEQYF.